This T cell receptor beta chain came from a study of cytomegalovirus exposure and HLA in healthy donors. On the study more broadly: A previous analysis identified 95 million to 140 million unique TCR beta sequences derived from about 180 million T cells. Most donors, approximately 82% of over 300 genotyped, fell in the Caucasian-associated ancestry cluster.

The PCR ran on 60 Vbeta and 13 Jbeta primers. The method was immunoSEQ multiplex PCR; TCRdb's version includes in-frame clones alone and lacks a portion of them. The top ten hold about 6.4% of the sample, which has about 210,000 clones, about 80% seen once. Germline lookup yields CDR1 MNHEY and CDR2 SVGAGI. V gave up 0 bases and J gave up 4 bases, with 12 bases separating them. The CDR3 covers 15 residues. This clone was detected only once. Material: PBMCs. The TCR was taken from a man aged 40-55 years in good health and CMV-seropositive. The chain uses TRBV6-5 and TRBJ1-1; TRBD1 might be the D (6 bases). In DNA form, the CDR3 reads TGTGCCAGCAGTTACTCGCGGGGGCGAGGCACTGAAGCTTTCTTT. Translation: CASSYSRGRGTEAFF.